This entry lists 21 T cell receptor beta chains sequenced from one sample in a study of CD8+ T cells in alopecia areata. It was cDNA, reverse transcribed from extracted RNA, that served as the sequencing template. The protocol was immunoSEQ multiplex PCR, while the TCRdb copy is restricted to in-frame clones and leaves out a portion. Of approximately 170,000 clones detected, more than 55% appear once; the ten largest clones hold roughly 0.67%. Treatment specified: oral pan-JAK inhibitor, 5-10 mg twice daily. This material consisted of CD4+ T cells sorted from blood, taken at week 4, from a patient treated with tofacitinib. The receptors were sampled from a human donor with alopecia areata.

V gene TRBV15 combines with J gene TRBJ2-7; TRBD2 is a possible D gene (5 bases). The CDR3 spans 14 residues. Per the germline V gene, CDR1 is LNHNV and CDR2 is YYDKDF (reference sequence). V gave up 0 bases and J gave up 2 bases, with 8 bases separating them. CDR3 coding DNA: TGTGCCACCAGCAGAGAAGGAGGCCCCTACGAGCAGTACTTC. Amino acid sequence: CATSREGGPYEQYF.

This rearrangement joins TRBV7-2 to TRBJ2-1, with a tentative D call TRBD2 (5 bases). Per the germline V gene, CDR1 is SGHTA and CDR2 is FQGNSA. The CDR3 length is 13 residues. Trimming took off 5 bases at V and 6 bases at J, with 11 bases between the two ends. DNA of the CDR3: TGTGCCAGCAGCCACGGACTCTTCAATGAGCAGTTCTTC. This encodes CASSHGLFNEQFF.

The sample holds a few counts of this clone. The rearrangement uses TRBV30 and TRBJ2-7; 8 positions agree with TRBD2. Per germline, CDR1 GTSNPN and CDR2 SVGIG (reference sequence). This CDR3 is 16 amino acids long. Trimming at V came to 7 bases and at J to 7 bases, leaving 21 bases not matched to a gene. This CDR3 reads CASQSDYSGSLREQYF. DNA for the CDR3: TGTGCCTCGCAATCTGATTACAGCGGGAGTTTAAGGGAGCAGTACTTC.

This chain joins TRBV18 and TRBJ2-5; D remains unclear. Trimming took off 6 bases at V and 4 bases at J, with 18 bases between the two ends. The CDR3 has 15 amino acids. CDR1 and CDR2 (germline): KGHSH, LQKENI. CDR3 region: CASSPSSATRETQYF. CDR3 sequence (DNA): TGTGCCAGCTCGCCCTCTTCGGCAACCCGAGAGACCCAGTACTTC.

This clone was detected once. CDR3 in amino acids: CAWSVHVSQPQHF. In DNA, the CDR3 is TGTGCCTGGAGTGTACACGTTAGTCAGCCCCAGCATTTT. This sequence joins TRBV30 and TRBJ1-5; D uncertain. CDR1 is GTSNPN, CDR2 SVGIG, per germline (reference sequence). V was pared by 0 bases and J by 6 bases, with 9 bases between. The CDR3 is made up of 13 amino acids.

The sample holds a few counts of this clone. CDR3 in amino acids: CAWSAPPAEQFF. The CDR3 DNA reads as TGTGCCTGGAGTGCCCCCCCGGCTGAGCAGTTCTTC. The chain carries TRBV30 and TRBJ2-1; no firm D call. This CDR3 spans 12 amino acids. V was cut by 1 base and J by 9 bases, with 10 bases left in between. Germline V gives CDR1 GTSNPN, CDR2 SVGIG (reference sequence).

This chain connects TRBV4-1 to TRBJ2-6; possibly TRBD1 for D (6 bases). This CDR3 has 16 residues. CDR1 MGHRA and CDR2 YSYEKL come from the germline V gene. V dropped 4 bases and J dropped 0 bases, with 10 bases sitting between them. The CDR3 bases are TGCGCCAGCAGCCTTACAGGGATCTCTGGGGCCAACGTCCTGACTTTC. Translating it yields CASSLTGISGANVLTF.

This chain connects TRBV7-2 to TRBJ2-3; the D gene could be TRBD1 or TRBD2 (5 bases each). Germline values: CDR1 SGHTA, CDR2 FQGNSA. This CDR3 contains 14 residues. The ends were cut back, 5 bases at V and 0 bases at J, with 9 bases in the middle. The CDR3 loop is CASSDRDSTDTQYF. The CDR3 coding sequence is TGTGCCAGCAGCGATCGGGACAGCACAGATACGCAGTATTTT.

The chain recombines TRBV29-1 with TRBJ2-5, with D perhaps matching TRBD2 (5 bases). V lost 7 bases and J lost 5, with 14 bases in between. Germline V gives CDR1 SQVTM, CDR2 ANQGSEA. The CDR3 loop spans 12 amino acids. The CDR3: CSGAAGGETQYF. CDR3 DNA: TGCAGCGGTGCGGCGGGTGGGGAGACCCAGTACTTC.

The chain combines TRBV30 with TRBJ2-3; TRBD2 aligns across 14 bases. This CDR3 has 16 amino acids. In germline, CDR1 is GTSNPN, CDR2 SVGIG (reference sequence). Unmatched junction bases numbered 1, after V lost 1 base and J lost 1 base. The CDR3 sequence is CAWSAGLAGGTDTQYF. The CDR3 DNA follows: TGTGCCTGGAGTGCGGGACTAGCGGGAGGCACAGATACGCAGTATTTT.

This sequence joins TRBV7-6 and TRBJ2-6; perhaps D is TRBD1 or TRBD2 (5 bases each). The CDR3 loop spans 17 amino acids. Trimming stripped 1 base from V and 0 bases from J, with 10 bases between. The germline V gene encodes CDR1 SGHVS and CDR2 FNYEAQ. CDR3 loop: CASSLGGGRSGANVLTF. The DNA for the CDR3 is TGTGCCAGCAGCTTAGGGGGCGGGCGCTCTGGGGCCAACGTCCTGACTTTC.

The chain couples TRBV29-1 to TRBJ1-2; D may be TRBD1 (5 bases). The length of the CDR3 is 14 residues. The germline V gene encodes CDR1 SQVTM and CDR2 ANQGSEA. Deletions cut 4 bases from V and 2 bases from J, with 14 bases between. CDR3 amino acids: CSVGGLAGNYGYTF. The CDR3 DNA sequence: TGCAGCGTTGGGGGATTGGCAGGGAACTATGGCTACACCTTC.

The chain uses TRBV6-1 and TRBJ2-1; D remains ambiguous. Trimming pared 5 bases from V and 1 base from J, leaving 9 bases between. CDR1 is MNHNS, CDR2 SASEGT, per germline. The CDR3 contains 14 residues. This CDR3 is CASSFPGSYNEQFF. DNA of the CDR3: TGTGCCAGCAGTTTTCCTGGGTCCTACAATGAGCAGTTCTTC.

In this sample, this clone turned up a few times. The CDR3 region is CATSIRTGTSATGKYF. The CDR3 coding sequence is TGTGCCACCAGCATCCGGACCGGGACTAGCGCCACGGGGAAGTACTTC. The chain uses TRBV15 and TRBJ2-7, with 10 bases that match TRBD2. The germline V gene encodes CDR1 LNHNV and CDR2 YYDKDF (reference sequence). The junction had 17 bases not matched to a gene; V was cut back by 4 bases and J by 11 bases. There are 16 residues in the CDR3.

This chain links TRBV6-5 with TRBJ1-2, with a possible D match to TRBD1 (5 bases). The germline V and J ends were trimmed by 6 bases and 0 bases, with 14 bases remaining between them. Germline V gene lookup returns CDR1 MNHEY and CDR2 SVGAGI. The CDR3 has 15 amino acids. Here the CDR3 reads CASRRDGSANYGYTF. CDR3 DNA: TGTGCCAGCAGACGGGACGGCTCAGCTAACTATGGCTACACCTTC.

The rearrangement joins TRBV5-1 to TRBJ2-2; D may be TRBD2 (5 bases). The CDR3 sequence is 14 residues long. Per the germline V gene, CDR1 is SGHRS and CDR2 is YFSETQ. Trimming pared 3 bases from V and 7 bases from J, leaving 13 bases between. The chain's CDR3 is CASSSRPAVGELFF. The CDR3 nucleotides are TGCGCCAGCAGCTCCCGCCCAGCGGTCGGGGAGCTGTTTTTT.

This chain connects TRBV5-6 to TRBJ2-7, with TRBD1 matching over 7 bases. Per germline, CDR1 SGHDT and CDR2 YYEEEE. CDR3 length equals 15 residues. J lost 0 bases, V lost 3 bases, and 6 bases had no gene match. CDR3 sequence reads: CASSWTGTVSYEQYF. In DNA form, the CDR3 reads TGTGCCAGCAGCTGGACCGGGACAGTCTCCTACGAGCAGTACTTC.

This clone turned up a few times. V gene TRBV30 combines with J gene TRBJ1-4, with D perhaps matching TRBD1 (6 bases). Per germline, CDR1 GTSNPN and CDR2 SVGIG (reference sequence). The CDR3 is 13 residues long. V was clipped by 4 bases and J by 1 base, with 7 bases between them. The CDR3 DNA is TGTGCCTGGAAAGGGGGAACTAATGAAAAACTGTTTTTT. Translation: CAWKGGTNEKLFF. The whole variable domain, filled in from reference TRBV30 and TRBJ1-4, reads SQTIHQWPATLVQPVGSPLSLECTVEGTSNPNLYWYRQAAGRGLQLLFYSVGIGQISSEVPQNLSASRPQDRQFILSSKKLLLSDSGFYLCAWKGGTNEKLFFGSGTQLSVL.

This clone was seen more than once but under ten times. The V gene is TRBV7-6, the J gene TRBJ1-3, with D possibly TRBD1 on 6 matching bases. Trimming took off 1 base at V and 0 bases at J, with 10 bases between the two ends. Germline V CDR1 and CDR2: SGHVS, FNYEAQ. The CDR3 covers 16 residues. DNA of the CDR3: TGTGCCAGCAGCTTAGGACAGGCGAGCTCTGGAAACACCATATATTTT. Its translation is CASSLGQASSGNTIYF.

The chain uses TRBV5-6 and TRBJ2-1; TRBD1 matches 7 bases. V lost 1 base, J lost 0 bases, and 1 base stayed unmatched. CDR1 is SGHDT and CDR2 is YYEEEE in the germline V gene. The CDR3 contains 15 residues. The CDR3 DNA reads TGTGCCAGCAGCTTGCGGACAGGCTCCTACAATGAGCAGTTCTTC. It is translated as CASSLRTGSYNEQFF.

This clone was counted a single time. V usage is TRBV5-1 and J usage is TRBJ2-7, with D perhaps matching TRBD1 (5 bases). V lost 2 bases and J 1 base, leaving 10 bases between the germline ends. This CDR3 has 14 amino acids. In germline, CDR1 is SGHRS, CDR2 YFSETQ. The CDR3 spells CASSLQDPSYEQYF. The CDR3 DNA follows: TGCGCCAGCAGCTTACAGGATCCTTCCTACGAGCAGTACTTC.